Below, one TCR beta chain is given with its context. What it binds is not known. In the same sample, other DNA sequences code for this CDR3. CD45RO-negative cells were positively selected for CCR7, leaving out terminally differentiated effector memory CD45RA+ cells. These data originate in a study of shared clonotypes between healthy human individuals. How the authors handled the data: ImmunoSEQ supplied junction-only sequences lacking quality scores, so filtering was different. Sequencing was performed with immunoSEQ multiplex PCR; in TCRdb, only in-frame clones are kept and a portion is missing. The V and J calls and the clone size are those of that table, but D and trimming were determined from the DNA. The table includes some 2.1 million clones, over 85% detected once. Looked up from germline, CDR1 is PRHDT and CDR2 is FYEKMQ (reference sequence). The CDR3 contains 12 residues. The V end was cut by 5 bases, the J end by 1 base, with 5 bases between.

Study conclusions and caveats: A generally larger estimated richness was seen in naive subsets than in memory subsets.

Sample: naive CD8+ T cells sorted from blood. This clonotype originated in a man younger than 30 in good health. The gene calls are TRBV13 and TRBJ1-1; D call uncertain. CDR3 nucleotides: TGTGCCAGCAGCCCGGGGAACACTGAAGCTTTCTTT. This translates into CASSPGNTEAFF.